The 13 T cell receptor beta chains listed next were all sequenced from one sample in a study of shared clonotypes between healthy human individuals. The table came from immunoSEQ multiplex PCR; TCRdb's copy has only in-frame clones and leaves some out. The top ten hold roughly 0.34% of the sample, which has approximately 2,300,000 clones, roughly 90% seen once. Input material: naive CD4+ T cells from PBMCs. Subset meaning: CD45RA+ positively selected. These receptors were collected from a man aged 18 to 29 in good health. Some clones in this sample may be carry-over from other donors' samples.

The genes are TRBV9 and TRBJ2-1; D is perhaps TRBD2 (5 bases). Germline V gene data show CDR1 as SGDLS and CDR2 as YYNGEE. The CDR3 runs to 16 residues. Trimming took 0 bases from V and 7 from J, leaving 17 bases between them. CDR3 in amino acids: CASSVGSLAANNEQFF. Here the CDR3 DNA reads TGTGCCAGCAGCGTAGGCTCTCTAGCAGCCAATAATGAGCAGTTCTTC.

The chain combines TRBV6-5 with TRBJ1-2, with TRBD1 identical over 7 bases. The CDR3 is 15 amino acids. J gave up 3 bases and V 6 bases, and 10 bases lay outside the gene matches. CDR1 is MNHEY, CDR2 SVGAGI, per germline. This CDR3 reads CASSPFHRGDYGYTF. The DNA for the CDR3 is TGTGCCAGCAGCCCCTTCCACAGGGGCGACTATGGCTACACCTTC.

V gene TRBV27 combines with J gene TRBJ1-1, with D unclear. V shed 2 bases and J shed 6 bases, with 16 bases lying between them. CDR1 and CDR2 from the germline V gene are MNHEY and SMNVEV (reference sequence). This CDR3 region has 15 residues. The CDR3 spells CASSLGRGMVAEAFF. CDR3 sequence (DNA): TGTGCCAGCAGTTTAGGGCGGGGTATGGTAGCTGAAGCTTTCTTT.

The chain couples TRBV29-1 to TRBJ2-7, with D possibly matching TRBD1 (6 bases). The CDR3 runs 12 residues. V was cut by 4 bases and J by 5 bases, with 12 bases left in between. Germline-derived CDR1 and CDR2 are SQVTM and ANQGSEA. This CDR3 is CSVAGRGNEQYF. The CDR3, as DNA: TGCAGCGTTGCTGGCAGGGGAAACGAGCAGTACTTC.

This sequence joins TRBV11-2 and TRBJ2-3; perhaps D is TRBD1 or TRBD2 (5 bases each). The CDR3 is 16 residues long. The germline gives CDR1 SGHAT, CDR2 FQNNGV. The germline V and J ends were trimmed by 1 base and 1 base, with 12 bases remaining between them. The CDR3 region is CASSLARLGGTDTQYF. The DNA for the CDR3 is TGTGCCAGCAGCTTAGCCCGCCTGGGGGGCACAGATACGCAGTATTTT. Complete variable domain (other parts from reference TRBV11-2 and TRBJ2-3): EAGVAQSPRYKIIEKRQSVAFWCNPISGHATLYWYQQILGQGPKLLIQFQNNGVVDDSQLPKDRFSAERLKGVDSTLKIQPAKLEDSAVYLCASSLARLGGTDTQYFGPGTRLTVL.

V and J are TRBV6-5 and TRBJ1-2, with unresolved D. Germline CDR1 and CDR2: MNHEY and SVGAGI. Deletions cut 5 bases from V and 2 bases from J, with 6 bases between. CDR3 length equals 12 residues. CDR3 bases: TGTGCCAGCAGTGCGAGAAACTATGGCTACACCTTC. Encoded protein: CASSARNYGYTF.

The chain joins TRBV27 to TRBJ2-3; D call uncertain. The ends were cut back, 6 bases at V and 1 base at J, with 8 bases in the middle. CDR3 length: 13 residues. Germline CDR1 MNHEY, CDR2 SMNVEV (reference sequence). CDR3 nucleotide sequence: TGTGCCAGCAGGCTTCGCGGCACAGATACGCAGTATTTT. It encodes CASRLRGTDTQYF.

The chain recombines TRBV5-1 with TRBJ2-3, with 9 bases aligning to TRBD2. Germline loops: CDR1 SGHRS, CDR2 YFSETQ. The ends lost 3 bases at V and 4 bases at J; junction bases unmatched: 6. This CDR3 comprises 15 residues. Written as DNA, the CDR3 is TGCGCCAGCAGCTGGGGAGCGGGAGGCGCAGATACGCAGTATTTT. This translates into CASSWGAGGADTQYF. The whole variable domain, filled in from reference TRBV5-1 and TRBJ2-3, reads KAGVTQTPRYLIKTRGQQVTLSCSPISGHRSVSWYQQTPGQGLQFLFEYFSETQRNKGNFPGRFSGRQFSNSRSEMNVSTLELGDSALYLCASSWGAGGADTQYFGPGTRLTVL.

This rearrangement joins TRBV10-3 to TRBJ2-2; 7 nucleotides line up with TRBD2. The V and J ends lost 6 bases and 3 bases, in that order; junction bases with no gene match: 7. The CDR3 is 15 residues long. Germline lookup yields CDR1 ENHRY and CDR2 SYGVKD. CDR3 region: CAIRKTSSDTGELFF. The CDR3 nucleotides are TGTGCCATCAGGAAGACTAGCTCAGACACCGGGGAGCTGTTTTTT.

Regarding this clone: In the same sample, other DNA sequences code for this CDR3. This chain uses TRBV28 with TRBJ1-5, with D unresolved. With 5 bases removed from V and 7 bases from J, the gap between germline ends came to 9 bases. This CDR3 has 12 residues. CDR1 and CDR2 (germline): MDHEN, SYDVKM. The CDR3 sequence: CASSLLEQPQHF. The DNA of the CDR3 is TGTGCCAGCAGTCTTCTAGAGCAGCCCCAGCATTTT.

In its sample, this clone was seen once. No DNA is shown, since the ends of the CDR3 on it are uncertain; the CDR3 is the one TCRdb lists. V usage is TRBV6-6 and J usage is TRBJ1-2; TRBD1 reflects the table's D call only, with no check against the DNA. Germline V gives CDR1 MNHNY, CDR2 SVGAGI (reference sequence). The CDR3 comprises 12 residues, both ends counted. The CDR3: CASSSSTGSGTF.

V is TRBV7-8 and J is TRBJ2-5, with 8 bases aligning to TRBD2. V shed 5 bases, J shed 1 base, and the junction held 3 bases outside the gene matches. CDR1 is SGHVS and CDR2 is FQNEAQ in the germline V gene. The CDR3 consists of 14 residues. The CDR3 reads CASSRGLAQETQYF. CDR3 DNA sequence: TGTGCCAGCAGCAGAGGACTAGCCCAAGAGACCCAGTACTTC.

The chain couples TRBV6-6 to TRBJ2-4; D gene ambiguous. The V end lost 6 bases, the J end lost 0 bases, and 15 bases lay between the germline ends. This CDR3 is 16 amino acids long. The germline CDR1 and CDR2 sequences are MNHNY and SVGAGI (reference sequence). CDR3 DNA: TGTGCCAGCAGGGGCGCGACCCGACTAGCCAAAAACATTCAGTACTTC. Residues: CASRGATRLAKNIQYF.